The 11 T cell receptor beta chains in this list originate from one sample, sequenced in a study of T cells expressing NK-cell markers. TCRdb re-called the 5' RACE reads; every CDR3 protein appears as one record, without DNA. The sample totals roughly 420,000 distinct CDR3 sequences. Sequenced input: blood T cells: a sorted CD56 or NKG2C T cell subset, CD4+ or CD8+ T cells, or bulk PBMC T cells (not recorded which). The receptors were sampled from a woman aged 18 to 69 in good health.

This chain connects TRBV28 to TRBJ1-1. This CDR3 has 11 amino acids. Germline loops: CDR1 MDHEN, CDR2 SYDVKM. This CDR3 reads CASSADTEAFF.

The rearrangement links TRBV4-2 to TRBJ2-7. Germline V gene sequence: CDR1 LGHNA, CDR2 YNFKEQ. The CDR3 runs 15 residues. This CDR3 reads CASSQDVGIVDEQYF.

This chain joins TRBV29-1 and TRBJ1-6; TCRdb outputs TRBD1, but without DNA this stays unchecked. This CDR3 has 15 residues. Germline CDR1 and CDR2: SQVTM and ANQGSEA. This CDR3 reads CSARLDSAYNSPLHF.

The CDR3 reads CASSLSGGDGNTIYF. This chain joins TRBV7-2 and TRBJ1-3; the TCRdb D gene call, TRBD1, has no DNA to confirm it. The germline CDR1 and CDR2 sequences are SGHTA and FQGNSA. The CDR3 has 15 residues.

The chain has TRBV20-1 and TRBJ1-4. CDR3 length equals 12 residues. CDR1 and CDR2 from the germline V gene are DFQATT and SNEGSKA (reference sequence). CDR3 sequence: CSAERGGEKLFF.

The chain recombines TRBV20-1 with TRBJ2-1. The germline V gene has CDR1 DFQATT and CDR2 SNEGSKA (reference sequence). There are 13 residues in the CDR3. The CDR3: CSARATTYNEQFF.

The genes are TRBV20-1 and TRBJ2-1; TCRdb calls TRBD1, which cannot be checked without DNA. The germline V gene encodes CDR1 DFQATT and CDR2 SNEGSKA (reference sequence). CDR3 size: 15 residues. This CDR3 is CSARDIQGIGNEQFF.

The J gene is TRBJ1-2, the V gene TRBV9; TCRdb selects TRBD1, and the lack of DNA leaves this call unchecked. From germline, CDR1 is SGDLS and CDR2 YYNGEE. The CDR3 sequence is 15 residues long. The CDR3 is CASSAGTVRNYGYTF.

CDR3 in amino acids: CACGIISEQYF. This chain uses TRBV27 with TRBJ2-7; TCRdb's D call of TRBD2 is untestable without DNA. This CDR3 spans 11 amino acids. CDR1 and CDR2 (germline): MNHEY, SMNVEV (reference sequence).

This sequence joins TRBV24-1 and TRBJ2-1; TCRdb indicates TRBD1, and absent DNA this call remains unverified. Germline V gene data show CDR1 as KGHDR and CDR2 as SFDVKD. The length of the CDR3 is 16 residues. The CDR3 protein is CATSEAGTGDYNEQFF.

The rearrangement links TRBV28 to TRBJ2-4. The CDR3 length is 12 residues. CDR1 is MDHEN, CDR2 SYDVKM, per germline. The CDR3 region is CASSLDVDIQYF.